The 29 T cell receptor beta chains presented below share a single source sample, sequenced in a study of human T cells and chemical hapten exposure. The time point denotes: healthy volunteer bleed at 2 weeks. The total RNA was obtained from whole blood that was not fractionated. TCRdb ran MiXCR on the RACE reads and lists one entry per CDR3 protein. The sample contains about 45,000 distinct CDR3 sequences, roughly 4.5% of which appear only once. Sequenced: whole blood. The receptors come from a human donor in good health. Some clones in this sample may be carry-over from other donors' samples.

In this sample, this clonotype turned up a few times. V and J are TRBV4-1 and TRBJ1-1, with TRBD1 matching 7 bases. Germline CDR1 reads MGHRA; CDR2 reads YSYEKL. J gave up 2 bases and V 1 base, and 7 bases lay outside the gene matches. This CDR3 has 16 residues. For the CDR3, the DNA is TGCGCCAGCAGCCAAGTTGGGGGACAGCCAAACACTGAAGCTTTCTTT. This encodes CASSQVGGQPNTEAFF.

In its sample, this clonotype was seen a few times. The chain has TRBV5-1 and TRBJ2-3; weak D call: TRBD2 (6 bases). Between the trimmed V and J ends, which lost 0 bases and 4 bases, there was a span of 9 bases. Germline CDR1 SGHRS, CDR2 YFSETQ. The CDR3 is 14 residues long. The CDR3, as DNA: TGCGCCAGCAGCTTGGGACTAGTCGCAGATACGCAGTATTTT. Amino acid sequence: CASSLGLVADTQYF.

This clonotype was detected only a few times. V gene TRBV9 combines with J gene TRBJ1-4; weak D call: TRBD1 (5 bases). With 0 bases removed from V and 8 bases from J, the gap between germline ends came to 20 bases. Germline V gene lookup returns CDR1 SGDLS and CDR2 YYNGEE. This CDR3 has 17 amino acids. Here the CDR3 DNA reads TGTGCCAGCAGCGTAGGGATCGGAGCAGGGTCATCGGAAAAACTGTTTTTT. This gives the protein CASSVGIGAGSSEKLFF.

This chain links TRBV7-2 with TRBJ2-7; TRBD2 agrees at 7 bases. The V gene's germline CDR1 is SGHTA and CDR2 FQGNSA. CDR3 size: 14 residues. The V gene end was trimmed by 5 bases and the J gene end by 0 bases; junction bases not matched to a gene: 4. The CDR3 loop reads CASSLGGGSYEQYF. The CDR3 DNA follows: TGTGCCAGCAGCCTCGGCGGGGGCTCCTACGAGCAGTACTTC. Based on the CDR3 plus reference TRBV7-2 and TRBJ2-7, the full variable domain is GAGVSQSPSNKVTEKGKDVELRCDPISGHTALYWYRQSLGQGLEFLIYFQGNSAPDKSGLPSDRFSAERTGGSVSTLTIQRTQQEDSAVYLCASSLGGGSYEQYFGPGTRLTVT.

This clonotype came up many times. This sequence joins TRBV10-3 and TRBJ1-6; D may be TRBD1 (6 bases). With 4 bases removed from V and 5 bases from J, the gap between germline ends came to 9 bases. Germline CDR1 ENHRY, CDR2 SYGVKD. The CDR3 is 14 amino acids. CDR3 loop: CAISVAGDNSPLHF. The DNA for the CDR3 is TGTGCCATCAGTGTGGCAGGGGATAATTCACCCCTCCACTTT.

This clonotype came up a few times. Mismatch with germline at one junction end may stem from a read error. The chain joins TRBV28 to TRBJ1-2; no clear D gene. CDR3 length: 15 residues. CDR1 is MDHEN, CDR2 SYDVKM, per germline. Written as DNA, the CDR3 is TGTGCCGGCAGTCTGTGGTTGTCGCCTCAGGATGGCTACACCTTC. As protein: CAGSLWLSPQDGYTF.

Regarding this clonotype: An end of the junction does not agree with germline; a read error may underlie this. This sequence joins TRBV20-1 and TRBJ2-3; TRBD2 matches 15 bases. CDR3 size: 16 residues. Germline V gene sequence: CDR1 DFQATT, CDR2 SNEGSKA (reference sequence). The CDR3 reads CSDETGTSGRSDKQYF. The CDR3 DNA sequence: TGCAGTGACGAGACCGGGACTAGCGGGAGGTCAGATAAGCAGTATTTT.

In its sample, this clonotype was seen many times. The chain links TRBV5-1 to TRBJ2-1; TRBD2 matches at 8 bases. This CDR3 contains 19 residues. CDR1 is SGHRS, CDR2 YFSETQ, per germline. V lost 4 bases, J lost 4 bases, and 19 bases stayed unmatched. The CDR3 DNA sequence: TGCGCCAGCAGCAGGGTCCTCAATCCCGGGAGGGCCCCATACAATGAGCAGTTCTTC. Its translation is CASSRVLNPGRAPYNEQFF.

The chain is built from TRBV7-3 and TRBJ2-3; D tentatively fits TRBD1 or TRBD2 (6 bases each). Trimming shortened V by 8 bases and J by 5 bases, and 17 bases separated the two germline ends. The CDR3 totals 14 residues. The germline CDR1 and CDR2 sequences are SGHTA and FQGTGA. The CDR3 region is CASRTSEGGDTQYF. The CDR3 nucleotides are TGTGCCAGCCGGACAAGCGAGGGGGGAGATACGCAGTATTTT.

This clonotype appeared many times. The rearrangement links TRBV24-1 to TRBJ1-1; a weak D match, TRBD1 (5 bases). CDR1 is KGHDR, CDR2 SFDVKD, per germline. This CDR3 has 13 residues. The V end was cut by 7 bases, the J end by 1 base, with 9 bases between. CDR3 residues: CATSKGQNTEAFF. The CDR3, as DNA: TGTGCCACCAGCAAGGGGCAGAACACTGAAGCTTTCTTT.

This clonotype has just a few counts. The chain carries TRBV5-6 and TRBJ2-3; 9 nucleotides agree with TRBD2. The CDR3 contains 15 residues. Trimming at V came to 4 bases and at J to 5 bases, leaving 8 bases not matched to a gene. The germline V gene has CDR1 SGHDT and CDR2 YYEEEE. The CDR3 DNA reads TGTGCCAGCAGCCGAGAGGTAGCGGGAGTAGATACGCAGTATTTT. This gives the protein CASSREVAGVDTQYF.

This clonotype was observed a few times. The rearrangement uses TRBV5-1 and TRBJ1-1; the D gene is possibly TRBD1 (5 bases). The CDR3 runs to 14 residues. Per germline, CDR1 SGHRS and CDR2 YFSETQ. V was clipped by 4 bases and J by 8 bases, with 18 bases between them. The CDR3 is CASSLEEAGLEAFF. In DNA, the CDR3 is TGCGCCAGCAGCCTGGAGGAGGCAGGGCTGGAAGCTTTCTTT.

CDR3 DNA: TGTGCCATCGGGGGGAACTATGGCTACACCTTC. Protein: CAIGGNYGYTF. The rearrangement joins TRBV10-3 to TRBJ1-2, with a weak D call TRBD1 (5 bases). Between the trimmed V and J ends, which lost 8 bases and 2 bases, there was a span of 6 bases. The CDR3 covers 11 residues. The germline V gene has CDR1 ENHRY and CDR2 SYGVKD.

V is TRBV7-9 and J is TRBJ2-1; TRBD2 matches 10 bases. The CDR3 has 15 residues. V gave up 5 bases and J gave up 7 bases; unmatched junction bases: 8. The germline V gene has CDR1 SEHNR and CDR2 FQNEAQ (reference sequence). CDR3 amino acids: CASSTVAGGPNEQFF. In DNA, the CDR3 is TGTGCCAGCAGCACAGTAGCGGGAGGCCCGAATGAGCAGTTCTTC. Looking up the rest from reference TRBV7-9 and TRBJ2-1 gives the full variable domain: DTGVSQNPRHKITKRGQNVTFRCDPISEHNRLYWYRQTLGQGPEFLTYFQNEAQLEKSRLLSDRFSAERPKGSFSTLEIQRTEQGDSAMYLCASSTVAGGPNEQFFGPGTRLTVL.

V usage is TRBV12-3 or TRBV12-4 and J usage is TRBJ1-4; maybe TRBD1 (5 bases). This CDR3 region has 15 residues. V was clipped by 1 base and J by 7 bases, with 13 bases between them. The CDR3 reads CASSLEGWGGEKLFF. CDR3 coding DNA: TGTGCCAGCAGTTTAGAGGGGTGGGGCGGTGAAAAACTGTTTTTT.

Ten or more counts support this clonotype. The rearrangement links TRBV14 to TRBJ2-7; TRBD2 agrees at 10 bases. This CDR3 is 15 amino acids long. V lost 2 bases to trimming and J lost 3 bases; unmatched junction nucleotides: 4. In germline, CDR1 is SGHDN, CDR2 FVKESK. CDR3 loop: CASSQWASGSYEQYF. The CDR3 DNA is TGTGCCAGCAGCCAATGGGCTAGCGGGAGCTACGAGCAGTACTTC.

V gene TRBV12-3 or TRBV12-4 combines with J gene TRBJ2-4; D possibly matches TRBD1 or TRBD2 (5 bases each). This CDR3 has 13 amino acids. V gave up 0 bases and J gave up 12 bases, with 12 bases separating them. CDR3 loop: CASSLAPGAGQYF. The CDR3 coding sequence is TGTGCCAGCAGTTTAGCGCCCGGGGCCGGTCAGTACTTC.

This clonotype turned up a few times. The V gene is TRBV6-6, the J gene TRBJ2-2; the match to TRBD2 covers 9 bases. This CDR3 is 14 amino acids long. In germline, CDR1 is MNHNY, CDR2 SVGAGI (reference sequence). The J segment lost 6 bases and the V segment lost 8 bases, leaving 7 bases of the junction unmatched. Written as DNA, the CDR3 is TGTGCCAGCGTTAGTAGCGGGAGCCCCGGGGAGCTGTTTTTT. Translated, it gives CASVSSGSPGELFF.

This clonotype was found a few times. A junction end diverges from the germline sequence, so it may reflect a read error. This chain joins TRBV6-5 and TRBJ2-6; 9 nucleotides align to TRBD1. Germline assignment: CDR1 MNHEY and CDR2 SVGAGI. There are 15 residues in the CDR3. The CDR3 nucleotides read TGTGCCAGCGCCGGACTCAGGACAGGGGTCAACGTCCTGACTTTC. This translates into CASAGLRTGVNVLTF.

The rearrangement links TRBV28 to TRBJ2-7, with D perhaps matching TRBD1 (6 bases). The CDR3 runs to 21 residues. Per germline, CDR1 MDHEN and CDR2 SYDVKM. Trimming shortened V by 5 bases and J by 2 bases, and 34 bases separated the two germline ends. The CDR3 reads CASSPLSIPTGRSFGAYEQYF. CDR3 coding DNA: TGTGCCAGCAGTCCCCTTAGTATCCCGACAGGTCGAAGCTTTGGGGCCTACGAGCAGTACTTC.

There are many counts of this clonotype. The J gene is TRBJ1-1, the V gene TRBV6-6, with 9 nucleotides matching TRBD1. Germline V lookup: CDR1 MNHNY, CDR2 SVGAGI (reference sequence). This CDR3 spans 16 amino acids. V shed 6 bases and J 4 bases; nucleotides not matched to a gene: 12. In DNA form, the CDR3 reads TGTGCCAGCAGACCACCGGGACAGGGCATGAGCACTGAAGCTTTCTTT. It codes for CASRPPGQGMSTEAFF.

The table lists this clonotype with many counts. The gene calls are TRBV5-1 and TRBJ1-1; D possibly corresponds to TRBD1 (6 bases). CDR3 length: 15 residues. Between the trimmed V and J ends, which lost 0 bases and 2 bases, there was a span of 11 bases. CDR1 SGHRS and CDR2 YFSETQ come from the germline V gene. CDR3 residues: CASSLGGQPNTEAFF. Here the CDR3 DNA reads TGCGCCAGCAGCTTGGGGGGGCAGCCTAACACTGAAGCTTTCTTT. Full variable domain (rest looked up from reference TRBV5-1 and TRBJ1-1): KAGVTQTPRYLIKTRGQQVTLSCSPISGHRSVSWYQQTPGQGLQFLFEYFSETQRNKGNFPGRFSGRQFSNSRSEMNVSTLELGDSALYLCASSLGGQPNTEAFFGQGTRLTVV.

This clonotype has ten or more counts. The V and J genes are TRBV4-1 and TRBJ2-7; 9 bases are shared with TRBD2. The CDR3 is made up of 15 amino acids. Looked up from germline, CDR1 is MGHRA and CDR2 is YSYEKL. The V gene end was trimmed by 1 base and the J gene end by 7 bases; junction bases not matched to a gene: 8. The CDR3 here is CASSQAERGAGEQYF. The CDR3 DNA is TGCGCCAGCAGCCAAGCGGAGCGGGGGGCCGGAGAGCAGTACTTC.

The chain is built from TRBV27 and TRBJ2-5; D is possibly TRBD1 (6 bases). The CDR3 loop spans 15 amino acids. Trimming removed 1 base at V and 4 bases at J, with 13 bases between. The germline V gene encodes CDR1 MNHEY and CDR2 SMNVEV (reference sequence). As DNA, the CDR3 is TGTGCCAGCAGTTTATTACCAACAGGGCTAGAGACCCAGTACTTC. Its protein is CASSLLPTGLETQYF.

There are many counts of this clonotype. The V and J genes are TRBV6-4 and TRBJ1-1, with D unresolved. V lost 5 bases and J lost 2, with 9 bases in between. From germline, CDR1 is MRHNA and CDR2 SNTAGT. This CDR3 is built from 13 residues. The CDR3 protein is CASSPNTNTEAFF. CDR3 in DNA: TGTGCCAGCAGTCCAAACACCAACACTGAAGCTTTCTTT.

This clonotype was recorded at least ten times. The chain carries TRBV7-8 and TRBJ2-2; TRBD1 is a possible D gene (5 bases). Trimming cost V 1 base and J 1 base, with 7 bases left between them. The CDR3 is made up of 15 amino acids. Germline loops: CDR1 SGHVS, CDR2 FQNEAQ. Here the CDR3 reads CASSLGDRNTGELFF. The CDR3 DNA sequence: TGTGCCAGCAGCTTAGGCGACAGGAACACCGGGGAGCTGTTTTTT.

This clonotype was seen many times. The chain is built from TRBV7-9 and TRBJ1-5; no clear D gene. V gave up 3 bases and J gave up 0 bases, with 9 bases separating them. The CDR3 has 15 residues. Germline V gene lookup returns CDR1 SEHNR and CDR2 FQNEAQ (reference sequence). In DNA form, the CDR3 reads TGTGCCAGCAGCTTCGCGGAGAATAGCAATCAGCCCCAGCATTTT. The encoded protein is CASSFAENSNQPQHF.

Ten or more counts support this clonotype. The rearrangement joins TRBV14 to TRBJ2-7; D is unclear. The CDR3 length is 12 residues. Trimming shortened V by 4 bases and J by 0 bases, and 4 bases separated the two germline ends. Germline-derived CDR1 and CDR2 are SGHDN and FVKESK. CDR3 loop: CASSRSSYEQYF. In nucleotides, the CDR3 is TGTGCCAGCAGCCGTAGCTCCTACGAGCAGTACTTC.

Here the CDR3 DNA reads TGTGCCAGCACCAAGGGGTCAGGACCTCCTAACTATGGCTACACCTTC. It specifies CASTKGSGPPNYGYTF. The chain is built from TRBV27 and TRBJ1-2; weak D call: TRBD1 (5 bases). The V and J ends lost 7 bases and 0 bases respectively, with 18 bases between them. Germline CDR1 is MNHEY and CDR2 is SMNVEV (reference sequence). This CDR3 region has 16 residues.